This is a list of T cell receptor beta chains from one sample in a study of tumor and adjacent non-tumor tissue in lung cancer. TCRdb fed the multiplex PCR reads into MiXCR, producing one record per CDR3 protein. The profile shows 35,000 to 55,000 distinct CDR3 sequences, about three fifths of them singletons. Sequenced: distant non-tumor lung tissue. The receptors stem from a man aged 50 or older with non-small cell lung cancer. CDR3s include the opening cysteine and the closing phenylalanine or tryptophan. A D gene is named only where the DNA matches it firmly.

D: NA
J: TRBJ1-1
V: TRBV30
CDR3: CAWSAEATTEAFF

D: NA
J: TRBJ1-2
V: TRBV6-6
CDR3: CTSSYSHGTISLYGYTF

D: NA
J: TRBJ1-1
V: TRBV5-1
CDR3: CASTGFLLGMDTEAFF

D: NA
J: TRBJ2-2
V: TRBV4-1
CDR3: CASGQPIVTGELFF

D: NA
J: TRBJ1-1
V: TRBV6-1
CDR3: CTSNRTVTMNTEAFF

D: NA
J: TRBJ2-2
V: TRBV6-2/TRBV6-3
CDR3: CASSYGARVGELFF

D: TRBD2
J: TRBJ2-1
V: TRBV20-1
CDR3: CSAEAGVAGGNEQFF

D: NA
J: TRBJ2-2
V: TRBV5-6
CDR3: CASSKTRNTAELFF

D: NA
J: TRBJ2-2
V: TRBV5-1
CDR3: CATSLRLGANTGELVF

D: TRBD1
J: TRBJ1-3
V: TRBV6-1
CDR3: CASGQDSSWRVTGNTIYF

D: TRBD1
J: TRBJ1-5
V: TRBV2
CDR3: CASRPSQGARQAQHF

D: NA
J: TRBJ2-3
V: TRBV11-3
CDR3: CASSSGGAGADTQYF

D: TRBD2
J: TRBJ2-2
V: TRBV4-2
CDR3: CASSQEGQAGVNTGELFF

D: NA
J: TRBJ2-3
V: TRBV29-1
CDR3: CSVVTLGTDTQYF

D: NA
J: TRBJ2-1
V: TRBV20-1
CDR3: CSARGFGAGLLPNNEQFF

D: NA
J: TRBJ2-3
V: TRBV6-6
CDR3: CASSGVGGLVDMQYF

D: TRBD1
J: TRBJ2-3
V: TRBV2
CDR3: CASLALGQGRGDTQYF

D: NA
J: TRBJ2-3
V: TRBV4-1
CDR3: CASSQALGDTDTQYF

D: NA
J: TRBJ2-7
V: TRBV6-1
CDR3: CASSRRSPYEQYF

D: NA
J: TRBJ1-6
V: TRBV30
CDR3: CAWSVTVGSPLHF

D: NA
J: TRBJ2-5
V: TRBV7-9
CDR3: CASSLEVEETQYF

D: NA
J: TRBJ2-7
V: TRBV4-2
CDR3: CANSQASSSYEQYF

D: TRBD1
J: TRBJ2-7
V: TRBV6-1
CDR3: CTGSGQGPGGQYF

D: TRBD1
J: TRBJ1-2
V: TRBV11-2
CDR3: CASSPQGQIYGYTF

D: NA
J: TRBJ1-5
V: TRBV6-1
CDR3: CASNRKGESNQPQHF

D: TRBD1
J: TRBJ2-5
V: TRBV6-5
CDR3: CASSADRKETQYF

D: NA
J: TRBJ2-3
V: TRBV29-1
CDR3: CSVTGSKRDTQYF

D: NA
J: TRBJ2-3
V: TRBV12-3/TRBV12-4
CDR3: CASSPQQTSTDTQYF

D: NA
J: TRBJ2-7
V: TRBV28
CDR3: CASSLLSGNTYEQYF

D: TRBD1
J: TRBJ2-3
V: TRBV20-1
CDR3: CSANGQGTDTQYF

D: TRBD1
J: TRBJ1-2
V: TRBV7-8
CDR3: CASNSGTVGSYTF

D: NA
J: TRBJ1-2
V: TRBV5-1
CDR3: CARDRQDYGYTF

D: TRBD1
J: TRBJ2-5
V: TRBV5-4
CDR3: CASSLNRGLGETQYF

D: NA
J: TRBJ2-1
V: TRBV21-1
CDR3: CASSKHRGQGSEQFF

D: NA
J: TRBJ2-5
V: TRBV29-1
CDR3: CSVRRGQETQYF

D: NA
J: TRBJ2-2
V: TRBV6-5
CDR3: CASSPWGSTNTGELFF

D: NA
J: TRBJ2-3
V: TRBV5-6
CDR3: CASSRGMGIPTTDTQYF

D: NA
J: TRBJ1-2
V: TRBV20-1
CDR3: CSAVSGPDYGYTF

D: NA
J: TRBJ1-6
V: TRBV4-1
CDR3: CASSQEQVAYNSPLHF

D: NA
J: TRBJ2-1
V: TRBV29-1
CDR3: CSVGWTSVYNGQFF

D: TRBD2
J: TRBJ2-1
V: TRBV11-3
CDR3: CASSTGLVGYNEQFF

D: NA
J: TRBJ2-2
V: TRBV2
CDR3: CASSRELGTGELFF

D: TRBD2
J: TRBJ2-3
V: TRBV2
CDR3: CASITIAGVRDTQYF

D: TRBD2
J: TRBJ2-1
V: TRBV24-1
CDR3: CAISEPGTSGKQFF

D: NA
J: TRBJ2-2
V: TRBV10-3
CDR3: CAISESGVETAELFF

D: TRBD1
J: TRBJ2-7
V: TRBV10-3
CDR3: CVTWTGGSVRSFYEQYF

D: NA
J: TRBJ2-7
V: TRBV10-3
CDR3: CAIRAGSYEQYF

D: NA
J: TRBJ2-3
V: TRBV29-1
CDR3: CSVVGTLEGGGSIADTQYF

D: TRBD1
J: TRBJ1-5
V: TRBV30
CDR3: CALGQTSSNQPQHF

D: TRBD1
J: TRBJ2-5
V: TRBV28
CDR3: CTGSGTVIQETQYF

D: NA
J: TRBJ1-5
V: TRBV6-6
CDR3: CANSYRGYGQPQQF

D: TRBD2
J: TRBJ2-5
V: TRBV29-1
CDR3: CSVWLAGGEETQYF

D: TRBD1
J: TRBJ1-6
V: TRBV28
CDR3: CASSLTGALPLHF

D: NA
J: TRBJ1-3
V: TRBV25-1
CDR3: CASSVQGSGNTIYF

D: TRBD1
J: TRBJ2-1
V: TRBV11-2
CDR3: CVSRPPSGGQGHEQSF